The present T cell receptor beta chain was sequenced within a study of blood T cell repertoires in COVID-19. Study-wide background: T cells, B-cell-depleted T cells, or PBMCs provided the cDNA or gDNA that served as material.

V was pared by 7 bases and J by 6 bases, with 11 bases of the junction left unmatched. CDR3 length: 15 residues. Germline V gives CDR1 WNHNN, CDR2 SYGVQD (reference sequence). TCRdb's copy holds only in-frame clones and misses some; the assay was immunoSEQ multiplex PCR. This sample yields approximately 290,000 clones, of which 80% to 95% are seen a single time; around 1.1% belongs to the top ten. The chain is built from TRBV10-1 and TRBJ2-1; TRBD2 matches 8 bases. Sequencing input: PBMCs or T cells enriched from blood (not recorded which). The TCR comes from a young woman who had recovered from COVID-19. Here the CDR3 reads CASTPGTRTRNEQFF. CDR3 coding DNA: TGCGCCAGCACCCCCGGGACTAGGACCCGCAATGAGCAGTTCTTC.